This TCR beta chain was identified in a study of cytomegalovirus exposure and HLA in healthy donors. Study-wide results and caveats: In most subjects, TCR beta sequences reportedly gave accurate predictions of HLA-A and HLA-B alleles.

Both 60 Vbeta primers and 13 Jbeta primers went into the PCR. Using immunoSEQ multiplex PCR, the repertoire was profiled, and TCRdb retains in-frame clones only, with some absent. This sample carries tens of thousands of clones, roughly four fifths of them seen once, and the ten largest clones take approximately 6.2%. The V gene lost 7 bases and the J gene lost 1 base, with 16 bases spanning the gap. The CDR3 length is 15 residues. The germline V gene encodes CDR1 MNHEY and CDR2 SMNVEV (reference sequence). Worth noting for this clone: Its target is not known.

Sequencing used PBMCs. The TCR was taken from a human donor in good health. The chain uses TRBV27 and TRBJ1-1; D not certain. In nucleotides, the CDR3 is TGTGCCAGCACAAACTCCCCTGGAGGGAACACTGAAGCTTTCTTT. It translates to CASTNSPGGNTEAFF.